The next 21 T cell receptor beta chains were all read from a single sample in a study of blood T cell repertoires in COVID-19. Sequenced by immunoSEQ multiplex PCR; TCRdb stores in-frame clones only, minus some. The sample has 150,000 to 200,000 clones, approximately 80% seen once. Material: PBMCs or T cells enriched from blood (not recorded which). The receptor source for this set is a man between 40 and 49 years old who had recovered from COVID-19.

The genes are TRBV5-6 and TRBJ1-2; 7 bases agree with TRBD1. This CDR3 has 15 amino acids. Trimming at V came to 0 bases and at J to 4 bases, leaving 6 bases not matched to a gene. CDR1 is SGHDT and CDR2 is YYEEEE in the germline V gene. For the CDR3, the DNA is TGTGCCAGCAGCTTGGAACACGCAGGGGGCTATGGCTACACCTTC. Its protein product is CASSLEHAGGYGYTF.

The chain joins TRBV4-2 to TRBJ1-2, with 7 nucleotides matching TRBD1. The CDR3 is made up of 15 amino acids. Germline-derived CDR1 and CDR2 are LGHNA and YNFKEQ. V was pared by 3 bases and J by 6 bases, with 10 bases of the junction left unmatched. The CDR3 DNA reads TGTGCCAGCAGCCACCGAGACAGGGAGTCACATGGCTACACCTTC. This codes for CASSHRDRESHGYTF.

The rearrangement uses TRBV30 and TRBJ1-2, with D tentatively TRBD1 (5 bases). The CDR3 consists of 13 residues. With 3 bases removed from V and 7 bases from J, the gap between germline ends came to 15 bases. Per the germline V gene, CDR1 is GTSNPN and CDR2 is SVGIG (reference sequence). CDR3 DNA: TGTGCCTGGAGCCGTGGGCAAGGGGCTGGCTACACCTTC. Protein: CAWSRGQGAGYTF.

The rearrangement uses TRBV6-1 and TRBJ1-1, with 9 nucleotides matching TRBD1. The length of the CDR3 is 16 residues. V lost 1 base, J lost 0 bases, and 3 bases stayed unmatched. From germline, CDR1 is MNHNS and CDR2 SASEGT. CDR3 protein: CASSEVTGGLNTEAFF. The CDR3 DNA follows: TGTGCCAGCAGTGAAGTGACAGGGGGACTGAACACTGAAGCTTTCTTT.

This chain uses TRBV5-4 with TRBJ2-3, with TRBD2 matching over 12 bases. From germline, CDR1 is SGHNT and CDR2 YYREEE (reference sequence). The length of the CDR3 is 16 residues. Unmatched junction bases numbered 7, after V lost 5 bases and J lost 3 bases. This chain's CDR3 is CASRQGTSGGTDTQYF. The CDR3 DNA reads as TGTGCCAGCAGACAGGGTACTAGCGGGGGGACAGATACGCAGTATTTT.

This clone was seen once. The J gene is TRBJ1-4, the V gene TRBV18, with 9 bases that match TRBD1. Looked up from germline, CDR1 is KGHSH and CDR2 is LQKENI. The CDR3 has 16 amino acids. With 2 bases clipped from V and 7 bases from J, the junction kept 8 bases outside the gene matches. CDR3 amino acids: CASSPGPGQGFEKLFF. The DNA of the CDR3 is TGTGCCAGCTCACCAGGACCGGGACAGGGCTTTGAAAAACTGTTTTTT.

The chain has TRBV5-1 and TRBJ2-1; 8 positions agree with TRBD1. J was trimmed by 6 bases and V by 6 bases; bases with no gene match: 11. This CDR3 region has 15 residues. Germline V gene sequence: CDR1 SGHRS, CDR2 YFSETQ. CDR3 DNA sequence: TGCGCCAGCACCCCCCGGACAGGGTTAGTCAATGAGCAGTTCTTC. It translates to CASTPRTGLVNEQFF.

The chain has TRBV5-1 and TRBJ2-7; 10 bases are a match to TRBD2. This CDR3 contains 17 residues. Trimming cost V 4 bases and J 0 bases; bases outside gene matches: 10. Germline assignment: CDR1 SGHRS and CDR2 YFSETQ. CDR3 nucleotide sequence: TGCGCCAGCAGCCACCCGGGACTAGCGCCTAGCTCCTACGAGCAGTACTTC. Translated: CASSHPGLAPSSYEQYF.

DNA of the CDR3: TGTGCCAGTAGTTTGGACGGGGTTACCACTGAAGCTTTCTTT. Its protein product is CASSLDGVTTEAFF. The rearrangement uses TRBV19 and TRBJ1-1; D call uncertain. The germline V and J ends were trimmed by 5 bases and 4 bases, with 14 bases remaining between them. Per the germline V gene, CDR1 is LNHDA and CDR2 is SQIVND (reference sequence). The CDR3 is made up of 14 amino acids.

This chain uses TRBV10-2 with TRBJ1-2; D gene ambiguous. The germline V gene encodes CDR1 WSHSY and CDR2 SAAADI. CDR3 length: 14 residues. Trimming removed 2 bases at V and 0 bases at J, with 7 bases between. The CDR3 DNA sequence: TGCGCCAGCAGTGAGGGTGCGACTAACTATGGCTACACCTTC. Residues: CASSEGATNYGYTF.

The chain recombines TRBV24-1 with TRBJ2-3, with D uncertain. Germline V CDR1 and CDR2: KGHDR, SFDVKD. The CDR3 covers 12 residues. Trimming cost V 2 bases and J 3 bases, with 2 bases left between them. The CDR3 bases are TGTGCCACCAGTGATTCGACAGATACGCAGTATTTT. It translates to CATSDSTDTQYF.

The chain recombines TRBV28 with TRBJ2-7, with 11 positions matching TRBD2. CDR3 size: 17 residues. Germline CDR1 reads MDHEN; CDR2 reads SYDVKM. Trimming removed 8 bases from V and 3 bases from J; junction bases left unmatched: 15. CDR3 amino acids: CASLEASGGPRLYEQYF. In DNA, the CDR3 is TGTGCCAGCCTGGAGGCTAGCGGGGGGCCCCGCCTCTACGAGCAGTACTTC.

This chain links TRBV7-9 with TRBJ2-5; 7 nucleotides line up with TRBD2. Trimming cost V 4 bases and J 4 bases; bases outside gene matches: 9. This CDR3 is 15 amino acids long. The V gene's germline CDR1 is SEHNR and CDR2 FQNEAQ (reference sequence). This CDR3 reads CASSSGGIPAETQYF. For the CDR3, the DNA is TGTGCCAGCAGCTCGGGAGGTATCCCCGCAGAGACCCAGTACTTC.

This sequence joins TRBV5-5 and TRBJ1-6; D is possibly TRBD1 (5 bases). V was shortened by 3 bases and J by 10 bases, with 11 bases between the two germline ends. Germline CDR1 SGHKS, CDR2 YYEKEE (reference sequence). The CDR3 runs to 13 residues. The CDR3 DNA is TGTGCCAGCAGCTCCGGAGGGGCATCACCCCTCCACTTT. Protein sequence: CASSSGGASPLHF.

This chain links TRBV6-1 with TRBJ2-1, with a tentative D call TRBD1 (6 bases). Germline CDR1 reads MNHNS; CDR2 reads SASEGT. V dropped 3 bases and J dropped 7 bases, with 19 bases sitting between them. This CDR3 region has 16 residues. In DNA form, the CDR3 reads TGTGCCAGCAGTGATGGGGTGGGGGCCTTTAGGAATGAGCAGTTCTTC. Translating gives CASSDGVGAFRNEQFF.

V is TRBV4-1 and J is TRBJ1-4; tentative D call: TRBD1 (6 bases). The CDR3 is 17 residues long. Trimming removed 5 bases from V and 3 bases from J, with 19 bases in between. CDR1 is MGHRA, CDR2 YSYEKL, per germline. As DNA, the CDR3 is TGCGCCAGCAGCACTGGGCGACAGGTTGCGTCTAATGAAAAACTGTTTTTT. Translation: CASSTGRQVASNEKLFF.

This clone was picked up a small number of times. This chain links TRBV2 with TRBJ2-3; perhaps TRBD2 as D (5 bases). Trimming stripped 5 bases from V and 1 base from J, with 10 bases between. The CDR3 runs to 14 residues. Germline V gene data show CDR1 as SNHLY and CDR2 as FYNNEI. The CDR3 loop reads CASSRTGGTDTQYF. DNA for the CDR3: TGTGCCAGCAGTCGGACTGGGGGCACAGATACGCAGTATTTT.

The table lists this clone with a few counts. The V gene is TRBV7-8, the J gene TRBJ1-3; possible D gene TRBD1, 6 bases. Germline loops: CDR1 SGHVS, CDR2 FQNEAQ. The CDR3 is 15 amino acids. Trimming pared 5 bases from V and 4 bases from J, leaving 15 bases between. CDR3 sequence reads: CASSLGGLRGNTIYF. In DNA form, the CDR3 reads TGTGCCAGCAGCCTAGGGGGGCTTAGGGGAAACACCATATATTTT.

The chain employs TRBV6-5 and TRBJ2-7, with D tentatively TRBD1 (5 bases). Germline CDR1 reads MNHEY; CDR2 reads SVGAGI. The ends were cut back, 6 bases at V and 0 bases at J, with 9 bases in the middle. The CDR3 consists of 13 residues. This CDR3 reads CASRKGNSYEQYF. CDR3 DNA sequence: TGTGCCAGCAGAAAGGGGAACTCCTACGAGCAGTACTTC.

This clone was seen once. The V call is TRBV30, the J call TRBJ1-1; the D gene is possibly TRBD1 (6 bases). The CDR3 length is 13 residues. Germline V gives CDR1 GTSNPN, CDR2 SVGIG (reference sequence). V lost 0 bases and J 7 bases, leaving 12 bases between the germline ends. The CDR3, as DNA: TGTGCCTGGAGTGTGAACAGGGCCAGTGAAGCTTTCTTT. It yields the protein CAWSVNRASEAFF.

This sequence joins TRBV7-2 and TRBJ2-5; D might be TRBD2 (5 bases). Germline CDR1 SGHTA, CDR2 FQGNSA. The CDR3 consists of 14 residues. Trimming took off 4 bases at V and 5 bases at J, with 14 bases between the two ends. In nucleotides, the CDR3 is TGTGCCAGCAGCTCAAGGACTTCTCGGGAGACCCAGTACTTC. Translated: CASSSRTSRETQYF.